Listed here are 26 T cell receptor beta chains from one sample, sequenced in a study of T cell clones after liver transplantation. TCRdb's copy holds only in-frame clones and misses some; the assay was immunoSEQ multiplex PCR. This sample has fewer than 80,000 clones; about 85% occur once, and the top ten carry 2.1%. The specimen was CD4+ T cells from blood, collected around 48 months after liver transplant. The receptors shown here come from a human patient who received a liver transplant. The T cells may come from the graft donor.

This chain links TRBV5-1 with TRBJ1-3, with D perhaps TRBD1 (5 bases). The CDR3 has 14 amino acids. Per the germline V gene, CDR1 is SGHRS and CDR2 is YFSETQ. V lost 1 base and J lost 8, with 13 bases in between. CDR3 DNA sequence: TGCGCCAGCAGCTTGTCGGGACCCGGAGACACCATATATTTT. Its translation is CASSLSGPGDTIYF.

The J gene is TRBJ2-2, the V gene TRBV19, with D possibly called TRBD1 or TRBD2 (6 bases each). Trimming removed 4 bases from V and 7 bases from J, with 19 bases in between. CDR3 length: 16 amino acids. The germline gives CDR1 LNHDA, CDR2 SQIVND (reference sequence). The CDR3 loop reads CASSTGGLTGSGELFF. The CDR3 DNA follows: TGTGCCAGTAGTACTGGGGGACTCACAGGGAGCGGGGAGCTGTTTTTT.

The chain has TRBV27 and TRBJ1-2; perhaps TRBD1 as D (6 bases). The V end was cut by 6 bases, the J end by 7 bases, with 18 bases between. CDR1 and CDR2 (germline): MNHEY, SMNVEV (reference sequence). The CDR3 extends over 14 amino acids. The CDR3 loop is CASSQPGAMSGYTF. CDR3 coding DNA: TGTGCCAGCAGCCAGCCGGGGGCGATGAGTGGCTACACCTTC.

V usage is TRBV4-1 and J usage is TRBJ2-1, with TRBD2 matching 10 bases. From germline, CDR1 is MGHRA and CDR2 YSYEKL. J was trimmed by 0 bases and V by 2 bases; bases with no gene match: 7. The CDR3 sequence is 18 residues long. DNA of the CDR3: TGCGCCAGCAGCCAACTAGCGGGGGAGGAGGCCTCCTACAATGAGCAGTTCTTC. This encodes CASSQLAGEEASYNEQFF.

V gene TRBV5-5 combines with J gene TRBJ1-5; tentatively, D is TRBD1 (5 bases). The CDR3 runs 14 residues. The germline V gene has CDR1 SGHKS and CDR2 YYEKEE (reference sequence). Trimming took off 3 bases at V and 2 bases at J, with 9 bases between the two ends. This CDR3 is CASSWDAGNQPQHF. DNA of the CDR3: TGTGCCAGCAGCTGGGACGCCGGCAATCAGCCCCAGCATTTT.

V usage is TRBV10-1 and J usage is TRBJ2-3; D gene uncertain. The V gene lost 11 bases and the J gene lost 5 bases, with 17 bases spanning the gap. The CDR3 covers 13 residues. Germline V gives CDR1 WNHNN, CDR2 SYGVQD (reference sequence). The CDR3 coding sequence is TGCGCCGCACTCCGACTGGGATTAGATACGCAGTATTTT. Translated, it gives CAALRLGLDTQYF.

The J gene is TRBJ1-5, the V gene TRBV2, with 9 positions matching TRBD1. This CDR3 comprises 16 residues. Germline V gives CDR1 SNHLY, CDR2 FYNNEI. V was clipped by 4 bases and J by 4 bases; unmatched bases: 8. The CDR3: CASSVLRQGVNQPQHF. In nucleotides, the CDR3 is TGTGCCAGCAGTGTTTTACGACAGGGGGTAAATCAGCCCCAGCATTTT. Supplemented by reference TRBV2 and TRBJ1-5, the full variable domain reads EPEVTQTPSHQVTQMGQEVILRCVPISNHLYFYWYRQILGQKVEFLVSFYNNEISEKSEIFDDQFSVERPDGSNFTLKIRSTKLEDSAMYFCASSVLRQGVNQPQHFGDGTRLSIL.

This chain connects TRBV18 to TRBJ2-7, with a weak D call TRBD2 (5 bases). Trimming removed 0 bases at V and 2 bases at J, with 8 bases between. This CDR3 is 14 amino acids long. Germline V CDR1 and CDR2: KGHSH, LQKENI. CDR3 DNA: TGTGCCAGCTCACCACCTGCCGGGACCTACGAGCAGTACTTC. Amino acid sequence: CASSPPAGTYEQYF.

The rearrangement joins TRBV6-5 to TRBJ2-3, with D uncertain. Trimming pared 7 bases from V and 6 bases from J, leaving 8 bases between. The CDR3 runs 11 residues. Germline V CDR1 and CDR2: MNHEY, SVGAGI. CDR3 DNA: TGTGCCAGCACCCTAGGGGATACGCAGTATTTT. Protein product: CASTLGDTQYF.

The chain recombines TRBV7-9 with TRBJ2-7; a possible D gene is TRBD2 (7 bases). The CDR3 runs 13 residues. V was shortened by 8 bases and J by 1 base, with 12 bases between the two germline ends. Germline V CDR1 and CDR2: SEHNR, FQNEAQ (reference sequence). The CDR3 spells CASAGAFSYEQYF. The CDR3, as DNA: TGTGCCAGCGCGGGGGCCTTTTCCTACGAGCAGTACTTC.

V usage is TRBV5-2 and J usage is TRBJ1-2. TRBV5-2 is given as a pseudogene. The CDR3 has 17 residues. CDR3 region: CASKFCGGVRKTYGYTF. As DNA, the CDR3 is TGTGCCAGCAAATTCTGCGGAGGAGTACGAAAGACCTATGGCTACACCTTC.

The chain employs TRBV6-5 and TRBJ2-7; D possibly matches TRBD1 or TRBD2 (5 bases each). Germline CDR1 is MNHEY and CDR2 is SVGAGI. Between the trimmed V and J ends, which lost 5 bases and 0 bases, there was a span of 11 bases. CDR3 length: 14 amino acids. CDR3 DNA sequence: TGTGCCAGCAGTAAGGGACGGATCTCCTACGAGCAGTACTTC. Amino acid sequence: CASSKGRISYEQYF.

Here the CDR3 reads CASSLESGTGHLEAFF. The CDR3 DNA is TGCGCCAGCAGCTTGGAGTCCGGGACAGGGCATCTTGAAGCTTTCTTT. The gene calls are TRBV5-1 and TRBJ1-1; 9 bases are a match to TRBD1. The V and J ends lost 0 bases and 7 bases, in that order; junction bases with no gene match: 10. Germline values: CDR1 SGHRS, CDR2 YFSETQ. The CDR3 is made up of 16 amino acids.

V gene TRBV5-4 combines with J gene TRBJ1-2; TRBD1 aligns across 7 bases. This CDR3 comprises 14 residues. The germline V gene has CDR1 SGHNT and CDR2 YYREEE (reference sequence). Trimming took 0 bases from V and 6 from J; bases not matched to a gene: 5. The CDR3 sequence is CASSLARGADGYTF. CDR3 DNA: TGTGCCAGCAGCTTGGCCAGGGGGGCTGATGGCTACACCTTC.

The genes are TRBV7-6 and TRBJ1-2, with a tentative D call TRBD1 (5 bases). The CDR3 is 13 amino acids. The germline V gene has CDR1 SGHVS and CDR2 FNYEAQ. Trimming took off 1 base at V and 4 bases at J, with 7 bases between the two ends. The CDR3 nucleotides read TGTGCCAGCAGCTTAGAAGGGACCTATGGCTACACCTTC. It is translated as CASSLEGTYGYTF.

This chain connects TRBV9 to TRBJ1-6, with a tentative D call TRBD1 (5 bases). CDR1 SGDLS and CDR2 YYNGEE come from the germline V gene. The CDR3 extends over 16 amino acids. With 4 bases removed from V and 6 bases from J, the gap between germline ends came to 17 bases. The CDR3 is CASSIRQDSSNSPLHF. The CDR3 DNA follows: TGTGCCAGCAGCATCCGCCAAGACAGCAGTAATTCACCCCTCCACTTT.

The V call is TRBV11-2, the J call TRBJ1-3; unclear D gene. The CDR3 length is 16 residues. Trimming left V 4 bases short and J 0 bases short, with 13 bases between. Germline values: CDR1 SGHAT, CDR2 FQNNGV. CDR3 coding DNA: TGTGCCAGCAGCTCCGGACGGAAGTTCTCTGGAAACACCATATATTTT. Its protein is CASSSGRKFSGNTIYF.

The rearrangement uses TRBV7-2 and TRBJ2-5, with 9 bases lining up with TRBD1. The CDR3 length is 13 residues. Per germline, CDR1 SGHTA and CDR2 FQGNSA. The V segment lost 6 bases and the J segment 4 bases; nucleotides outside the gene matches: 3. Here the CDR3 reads CASSVTGGETQYF. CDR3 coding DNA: TGTGCCAGCAGTGTGACAGGGGGAGAGACCCAGTACTTC. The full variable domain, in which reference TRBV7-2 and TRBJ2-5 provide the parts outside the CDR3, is GAGVSQSPSNKVTEKGKDVELRCDPISGHTALYWYRQSLGQGLEFLIYFQGNSAPDKSGLPSDRFSAERTGGSVSTLTIQRTQQEDSAVYLCASSVTGGETQYFGPGTRLLVL.

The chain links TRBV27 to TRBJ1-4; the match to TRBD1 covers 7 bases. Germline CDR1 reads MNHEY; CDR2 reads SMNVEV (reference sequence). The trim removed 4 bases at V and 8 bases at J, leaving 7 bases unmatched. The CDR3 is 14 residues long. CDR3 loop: CASSSGGGREKLFF. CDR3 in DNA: TGTGCCAGCAGTTCAGGAGGGGGCCGCGAAAAACTGTTTTTT. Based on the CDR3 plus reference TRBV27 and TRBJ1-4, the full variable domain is EAQVTQNPRYLITVTGKKLTVTCSQNMNHEYMSWYRQDPGLGLRQIYYSMNVEVTDKGDVPEGYKVSRKEKRNFPLILESPSPNQTSLYFCASSSGGGREKLFFGSGTQLSVL.

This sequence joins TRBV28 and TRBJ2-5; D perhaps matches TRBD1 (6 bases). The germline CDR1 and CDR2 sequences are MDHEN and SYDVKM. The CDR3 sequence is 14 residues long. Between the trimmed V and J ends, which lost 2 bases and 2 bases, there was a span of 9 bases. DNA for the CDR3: TGTGCCAGCAGTTTAATAGGGGGACAAGAGACCCAGTACTTC. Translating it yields CASSLIGGQETQYF.

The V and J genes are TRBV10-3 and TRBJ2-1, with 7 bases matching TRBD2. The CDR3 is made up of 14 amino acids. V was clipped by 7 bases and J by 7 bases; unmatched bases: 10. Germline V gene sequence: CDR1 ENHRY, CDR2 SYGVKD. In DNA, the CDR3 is TGTGCCATCACGGGGGAGGGGTTGCAGAATGAGCAGTTCTTC. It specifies CAITGEGLQNEQFF.

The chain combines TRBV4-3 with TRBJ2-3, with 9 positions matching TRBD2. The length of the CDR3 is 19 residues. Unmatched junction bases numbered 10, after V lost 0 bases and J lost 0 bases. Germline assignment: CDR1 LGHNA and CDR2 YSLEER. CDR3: CASSQDRVREGLSTDTQYF. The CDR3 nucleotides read TGCGCCAGCAGCCAAGATAGGGTGCGGGAGGGCCTTAGCACAGATACGCAGTATTTT.

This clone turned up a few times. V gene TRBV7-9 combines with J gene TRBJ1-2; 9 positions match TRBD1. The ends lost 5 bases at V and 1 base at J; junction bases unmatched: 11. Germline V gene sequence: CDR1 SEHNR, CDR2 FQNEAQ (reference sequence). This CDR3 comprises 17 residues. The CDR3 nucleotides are TGTGCCAGCAGCAACCGGGACAGGGAAGTTCTTAACTATGGCTACACCTTC. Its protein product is CASSNRDREVLNYGYTF.

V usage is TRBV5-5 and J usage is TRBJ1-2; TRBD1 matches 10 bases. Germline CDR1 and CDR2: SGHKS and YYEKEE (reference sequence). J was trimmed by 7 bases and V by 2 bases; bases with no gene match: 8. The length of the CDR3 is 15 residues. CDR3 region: CASSFSGQGTGGYTF. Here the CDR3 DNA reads TGTGCCAGCAGCTTTTCGGGACAGGGGACGGGTGGCTACACCTTC.

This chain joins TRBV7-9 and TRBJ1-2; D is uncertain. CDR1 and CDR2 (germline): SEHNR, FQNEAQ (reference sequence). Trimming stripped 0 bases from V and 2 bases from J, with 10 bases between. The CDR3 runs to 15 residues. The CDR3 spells CASSLAATTNYGYTF. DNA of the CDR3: TGTGCCAGCAGCTTAGCGGCGACAACCAACTATGGCTACACCTTC.

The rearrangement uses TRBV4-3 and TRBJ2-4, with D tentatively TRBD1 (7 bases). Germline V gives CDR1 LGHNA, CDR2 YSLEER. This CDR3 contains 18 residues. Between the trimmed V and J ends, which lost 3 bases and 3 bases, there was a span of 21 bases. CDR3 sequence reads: CASSQDQQGMGGKNIQYF. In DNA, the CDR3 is TGCGCCAGCAGCCAGGACCAACAGGGGATGGGGGGCAAAAACATTCAGTACTTC.